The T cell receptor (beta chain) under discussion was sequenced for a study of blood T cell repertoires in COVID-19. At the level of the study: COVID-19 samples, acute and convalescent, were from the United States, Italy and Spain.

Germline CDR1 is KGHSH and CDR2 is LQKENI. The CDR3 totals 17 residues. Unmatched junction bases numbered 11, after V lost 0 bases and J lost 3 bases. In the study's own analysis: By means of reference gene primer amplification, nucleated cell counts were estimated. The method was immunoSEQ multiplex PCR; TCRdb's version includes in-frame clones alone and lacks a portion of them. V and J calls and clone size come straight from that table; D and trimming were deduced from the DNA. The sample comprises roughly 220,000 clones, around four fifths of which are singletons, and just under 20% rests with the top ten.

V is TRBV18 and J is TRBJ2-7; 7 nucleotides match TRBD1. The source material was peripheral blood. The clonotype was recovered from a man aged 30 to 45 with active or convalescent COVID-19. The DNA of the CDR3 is TGTGCCAGCTCACCACCGCAGGTTGGCAGGGGGAGCTACGAGCAGTACTTC. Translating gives CASSPPQVGRGSYEQYF.